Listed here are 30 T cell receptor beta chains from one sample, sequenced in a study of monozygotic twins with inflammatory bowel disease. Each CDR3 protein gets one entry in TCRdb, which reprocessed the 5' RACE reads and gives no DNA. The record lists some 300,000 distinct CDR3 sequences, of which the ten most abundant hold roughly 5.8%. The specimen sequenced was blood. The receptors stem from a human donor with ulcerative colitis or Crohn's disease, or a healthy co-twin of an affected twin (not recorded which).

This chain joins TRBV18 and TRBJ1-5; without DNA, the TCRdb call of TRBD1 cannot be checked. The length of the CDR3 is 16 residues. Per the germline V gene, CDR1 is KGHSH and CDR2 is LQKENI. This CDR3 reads CASSPLRTGEDQPQHF.

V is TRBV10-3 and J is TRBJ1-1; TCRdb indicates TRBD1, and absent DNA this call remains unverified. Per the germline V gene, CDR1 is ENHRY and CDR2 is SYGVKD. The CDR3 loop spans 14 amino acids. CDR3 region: CAIKPGTGGTEAFF.

This CDR3 is CASSNRWNQETQYF. The rearrangement joins TRBV4-3 to TRBJ2-5. This CDR3 has 14 residues. Germline V lookup: CDR1 LGHNA, CDR2 YSLEER.

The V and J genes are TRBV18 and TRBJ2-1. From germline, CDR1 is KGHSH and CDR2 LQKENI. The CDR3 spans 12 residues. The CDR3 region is CASSPLGKEQFF.

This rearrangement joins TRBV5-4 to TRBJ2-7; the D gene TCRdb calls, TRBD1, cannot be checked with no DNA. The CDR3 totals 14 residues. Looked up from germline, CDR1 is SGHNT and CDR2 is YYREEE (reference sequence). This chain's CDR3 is CASSPTGPSYEQYF.

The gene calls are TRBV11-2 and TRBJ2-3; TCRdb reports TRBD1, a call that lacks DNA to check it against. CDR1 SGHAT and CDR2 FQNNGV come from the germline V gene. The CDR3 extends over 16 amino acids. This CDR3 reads CASSLLRGLPTDTQYF.

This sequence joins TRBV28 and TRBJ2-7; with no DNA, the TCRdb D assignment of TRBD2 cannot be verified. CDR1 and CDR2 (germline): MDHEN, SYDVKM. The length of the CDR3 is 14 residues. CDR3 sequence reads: CASRTSGLPSEQYF.

CDR3 region: CASSLSEETQYF. The chain is built from TRBV12-3 or TRBV12-4 and TRBJ2-5. The CDR3 totals 12 residues.

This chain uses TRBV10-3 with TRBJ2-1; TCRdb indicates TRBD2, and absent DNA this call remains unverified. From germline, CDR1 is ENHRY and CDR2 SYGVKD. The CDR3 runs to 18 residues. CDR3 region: CAISPRDSGTRYYNEQFF.

Here the CDR3 reads CASSQLAGGPDTQYF. The chain couples TRBV4-3 to TRBJ2-3; TCRdb's D gene call, TRBD2, goes unchecked for lack of DNA. The CDR3 loop spans 15 amino acids. The germline V gene encodes CDR1 LGHNA and CDR2 YSLEER.

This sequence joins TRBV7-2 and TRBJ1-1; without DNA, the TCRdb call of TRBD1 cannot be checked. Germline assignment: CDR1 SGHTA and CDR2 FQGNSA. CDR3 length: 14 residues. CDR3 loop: CASSLEGFLGPRAF.

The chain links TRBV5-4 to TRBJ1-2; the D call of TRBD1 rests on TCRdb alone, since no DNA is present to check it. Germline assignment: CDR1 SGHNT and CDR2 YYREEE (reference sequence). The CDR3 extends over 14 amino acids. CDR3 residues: CASSPRQGNYGYTF.

The CDR3 reads CASSLSRRGEYEQYF. V gene TRBV12-3 or TRBV12-4 combines with J gene TRBJ2-7; TCRdb's D gene call, TRBD1, goes unchecked for lack of DNA. The CDR3 contains 15 residues.

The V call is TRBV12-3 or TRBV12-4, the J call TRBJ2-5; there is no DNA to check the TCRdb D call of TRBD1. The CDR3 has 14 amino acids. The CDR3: CASTPRDIRETQYF.

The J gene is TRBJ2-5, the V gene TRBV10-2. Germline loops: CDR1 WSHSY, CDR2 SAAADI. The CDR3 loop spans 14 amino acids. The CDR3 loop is CASSESLGWETQYF.

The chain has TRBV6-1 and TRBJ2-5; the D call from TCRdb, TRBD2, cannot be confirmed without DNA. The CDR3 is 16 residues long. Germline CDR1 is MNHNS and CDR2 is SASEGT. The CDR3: CASKNRLAGYQETQYF.

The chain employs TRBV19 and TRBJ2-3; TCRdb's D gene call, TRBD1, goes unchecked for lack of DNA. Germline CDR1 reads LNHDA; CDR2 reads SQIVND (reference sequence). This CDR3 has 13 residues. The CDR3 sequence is CAVGTGGADTQYF.

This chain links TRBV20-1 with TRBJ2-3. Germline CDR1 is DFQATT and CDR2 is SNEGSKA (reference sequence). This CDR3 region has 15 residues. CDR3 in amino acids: CSALDAYLSTDTQYF.

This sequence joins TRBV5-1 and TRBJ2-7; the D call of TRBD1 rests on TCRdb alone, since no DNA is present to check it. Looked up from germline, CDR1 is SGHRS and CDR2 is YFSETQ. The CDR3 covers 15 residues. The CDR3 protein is CASSPGQERAYEQYF. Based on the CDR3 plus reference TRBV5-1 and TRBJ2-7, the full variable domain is KAGVTQTPRYLIKTRGQQVTLSCSPISGHRSVSWYQQTPGQGLQFLFEYFSETQRNKGNFPGRFSGRQFSNSRSEMNVSTLELGDSALYLCASSPGQERAYEQYFGPGTRLTVT.

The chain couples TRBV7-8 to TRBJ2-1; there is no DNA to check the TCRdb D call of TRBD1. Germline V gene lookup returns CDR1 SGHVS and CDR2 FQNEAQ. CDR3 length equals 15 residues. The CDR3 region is CASTPWGLVDNEQFF.

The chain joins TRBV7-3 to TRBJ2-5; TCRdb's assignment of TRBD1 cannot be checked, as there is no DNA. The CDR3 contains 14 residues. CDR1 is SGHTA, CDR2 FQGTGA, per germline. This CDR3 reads CASSLIGQGGTQYF.

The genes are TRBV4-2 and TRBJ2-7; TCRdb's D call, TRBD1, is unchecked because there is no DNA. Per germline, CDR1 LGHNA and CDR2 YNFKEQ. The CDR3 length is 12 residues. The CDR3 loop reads CASSGDVYEQYF.

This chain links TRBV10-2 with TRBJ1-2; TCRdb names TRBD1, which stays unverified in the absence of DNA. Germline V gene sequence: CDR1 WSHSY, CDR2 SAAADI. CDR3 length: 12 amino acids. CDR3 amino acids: CASRTGYYGYTF.

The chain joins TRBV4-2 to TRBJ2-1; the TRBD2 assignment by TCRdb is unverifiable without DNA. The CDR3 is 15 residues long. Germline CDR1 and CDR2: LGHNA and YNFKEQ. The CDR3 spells CASSHTWTSDNEQFF.

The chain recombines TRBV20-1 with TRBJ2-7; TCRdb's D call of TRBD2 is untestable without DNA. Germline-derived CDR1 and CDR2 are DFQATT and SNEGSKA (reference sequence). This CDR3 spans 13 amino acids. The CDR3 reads CSAPMPLAYEQYF.

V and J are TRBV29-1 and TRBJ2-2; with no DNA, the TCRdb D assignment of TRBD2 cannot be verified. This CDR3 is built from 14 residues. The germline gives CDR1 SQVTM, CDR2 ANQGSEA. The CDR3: CSVVRGRNTGELFF.

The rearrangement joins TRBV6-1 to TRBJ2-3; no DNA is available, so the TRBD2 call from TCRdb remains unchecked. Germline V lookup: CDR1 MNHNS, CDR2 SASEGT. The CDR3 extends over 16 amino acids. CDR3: CASNTGKGHYTDTQYF.

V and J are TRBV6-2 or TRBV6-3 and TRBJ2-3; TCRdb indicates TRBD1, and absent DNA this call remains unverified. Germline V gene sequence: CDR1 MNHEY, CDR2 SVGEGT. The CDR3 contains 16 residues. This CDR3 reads CASSRGKGLLLGTQYF.

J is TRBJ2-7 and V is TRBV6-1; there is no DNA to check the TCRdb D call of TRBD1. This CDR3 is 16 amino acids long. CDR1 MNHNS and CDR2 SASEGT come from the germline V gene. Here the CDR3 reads CASSPMWDPPAYEQYF.

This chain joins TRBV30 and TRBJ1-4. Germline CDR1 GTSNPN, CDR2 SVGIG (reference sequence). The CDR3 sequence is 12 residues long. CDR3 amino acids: CAWTDGSEKLFF. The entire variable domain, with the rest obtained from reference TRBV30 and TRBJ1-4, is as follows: SQTIHQWPATLVQPVGSPLSLECTVEGTSNPNLYWYRQAAGRGLQLLFYSVGIGQISSEVPQNLSASRPQDRQFILSSKKLLLSDSGFYLCAWTDGSEKLFFGSGTQLSVL.